The 30 T cell receptor beta chains below come from one sample, sequenced in a study of T cells in localized non-small cell lung cancer (dated by TCRdb to 2020 to 2022). Library preparation employed the immunoSEQ multiplex PCR assay. This immuneACCESS table, as held by TCRdb, lists in-frame sequences with V and J called but not all clones. Of the missing ones, under half trace to an unresolved V gene in checked studies; the others have no known cause. Recorded for this sample are 20,000 to 25,000 clones; about 85% of them occurred a single time. The ten largest account for 22% of the sample. The source was PBMCs, collected before any cancer treatment. The receptors stem from a man aged 40 to 70 with stage II squamous cell lung carcinoma.

This sequence joins TRBV6-1 and TRBJ1-5; D remains ambiguous. Trimming left V 6 bases short and J 5 bases short, with 17 bases between. The CDR3 consists of 15 residues. Germline values: CDR1 MNHNS, CDR2 SASEGT. As DNA, the CDR3 is TGTGCCAGCAGCACTAGACGAAGTGCGGATCAGCCCCAGCATTTT. The encoded protein is CASSTRRSADQPQHF.

This clone was counted between two and nine times. This chain links TRBV7-2 with TRBJ2-1, with 10 positions matching TRBD2. J was trimmed by 4 bases and V by 5 bases; bases with no gene match: 5. Germline loops: CDR1 SGHTA, CDR2 FQGNSA. There are 15 residues in the CDR3. The chain's CDR3 is CASSPASGSYNEQFF. CDR3 DNA: TGTGCCAGCAGCCCCGCTAGCGGGAGTTACAATGAGCAGTTCTTC.

A single count supports this clone. The chain carries TRBV15 and TRBJ1-1, with 9 bases aligning to TRBD1. The CDR3 is made up of 14 amino acids. Trimming at V came to 8 bases and at J to 0 bases, leaving 4 bases not matched to a gene. Per the germline V gene, CDR1 is LNHNV and CDR2 is YYDKDF (reference sequence). CDR3 nucleotide sequence: TGTGCCACCGGAGACAGGGGGTTGAACACTGAAGCTTTCTTT. This translates into CATGDRGLNTEAFF.

The chain is built from TRBV7-9 and TRBJ2-7, with D perhaps TRBD1 or TRBD2 (5 bases each). With 5 bases removed from V and 6 bases from J, the gap between germline ends came to 14 bases. This CDR3 contains 13 residues. Germline V lookup: CDR1 SEHNR, CDR2 FQNEAQ (reference sequence). The CDR3 DNA follows: TGTGCCAGCAGCCCGTCGGGGCCCAGCGAGCAGTACTTC. Its protein product is CASSPSGPSEQYF.

This chain connects TRBV12-5 to TRBJ2-1; D unclear. Germline CDR1 and CDR2: LGHNT and FRNRAP. Trimming removed 7 bases at V and 10 bases at J, with 5 bases between. The CDR3 loop spans 9 amino acids. As DNA, the CDR3 is TGTGCTAGTGATAGGGAGCAGTTCTTC. Translating gives CASDREQFF.

The J gene is TRBJ2-2, the V gene TRBV7-2, with 9 bases fitting TRBD2. The V gene's germline CDR1 is SGHTA and CDR2 FQGNSA. V shed 1 base, J shed 5 bases, and the junction held 5 bases outside the gene matches. The CDR3 length is 16 residues. The CDR3 bases are TGTGCCAGCAGCTTAGTCGGGACTAGCTCGACCGGGGAGCTGTTTTTT. Its protein product is CASSLVGTSSTGELFF.

The V gene is TRBV2, the J gene TRBJ2-5, with D perhaps TRBD1 (6 bases). Germline V CDR1 and CDR2: SNHLY, FYNNEI. The V gene lost 5 bases and the J gene lost 4 bases, with 8 bases spanning the gap. CDR3 length: 12 residues. The CDR3 DNA reads as TGTGCCAGCAGTCAGGGGACAGAGACCCAGTACTTC. Its protein product is CASSQGTETQYF.

The chain combines TRBV5-1 with TRBJ1-1; D is possibly TRBD1 (5 bases). Per germline, CDR1 SGHRS and CDR2 YFSETQ. The CDR3 is made up of 14 amino acids. The V end was cut by 4 bases, the J end by 0 bases, with 10 bases between. In DNA, the CDR3 is TGCGCCAGCAGCCCACAAGGGGTGAACACTGAAGCTTTCTTT. Amino acids: CASSPQGVNTEAFF. The complete variable domain, with remaining parts taken from reference TRBV5-1 and TRBJ1-1, reads KAGVTQTPRYLIKTRGQQVTLSCSPISGHRSVSWYQQTPGQGLQFLFEYFSETQRNKGNFPGRFSGRQFSNSRSEMNVSTLELGDSALYLCASSPQGVNTEAFFGQGTRLTVV.

The rearrangement links TRBV7-6 to TRBJ1-1, with D possibly matching TRBD1 (5 bases). This CDR3 is 13 amino acids long. With 5 bases removed from V and 0 bases from J, the gap between germline ends came to 7 bases. Germline values: CDR1 SGHVS, CDR2 FNYEAQ. The DNA for the CDR3 is TGTGCCAGCAGCCAAGGGGTGAACACTGAAGCTTTCTTT. Protein: CASSQGVNTEAFF.

This rearrangement joins TRBV5-4 to TRBJ2-5; D could derive from TRBD1 or TRBD2 (6 bases each). This CDR3 has 15 amino acids. Trimming removed 3 bases from V and 5 bases from J, with 17 bases in between. Germline loops: CDR1 SGHNT, CDR2 YYREEE (reference sequence). CDR3: CASSSPRGADETQYF. The CDR3 bases are TGTGCCAGCAGCTCCCCTAGGGGGGCGGATGAGACCCAGTACTTC.

This clone was observed once. J is TRBJ2-2 and V is TRBV7-8; TRBD2 matches 11 bases. J was trimmed by 8 bases and V by 6 bases; bases with no gene match: 8. Germline V CDR1 and CDR2: SGHVS, FQNEAQ. The CDR3 is 15 residues long. The CDR3 region has the DNA TGTGCCAGCAGGGTGCTAGCGGGGGGAACTGGGGAGCTGTTTTTT. It is translated as CASRVLAGGTGELFF.

The J gene is TRBJ2-2, the V gene TRBV7-2, with unresolved D. Looked up from germline, CDR1 is SGHTA and CDR2 is FQGNSA. The CDR3 length is 15 residues. Trimming cost V 7 bases and J 7 bases, with 19 bases left between them. Here the CDR3 DNA reads TGTGCCAGCACTTCTACAACGGTTCTCGGCGGGGAGCTGTTTTTT. Translated, it gives CASTSTTVLGGELFF.

CDR3 coding DNA: TGTGCCAGCAGTCCCGGACACCAAGAGACCCAGTACTTC. Translated, it gives CASSPGHQETQYF. The genes are TRBV11-2 and TRBJ2-5; unclear D gene. The CDR3 contains 13 residues. The ends were cut back, 6 bases at V and 0 bases at J, with 8 bases in the middle. Germline CDR1 is SGHAT and CDR2 is FQNNGV.

The rearrangement links TRBV10-3 to TRBJ1-1; 9 bases map to TRBD1. CDR1 is ENHRY and CDR2 is SYGVKD in the germline V gene. J gave up 7 bases and V 0 bases, and 9 bases lay outside the gene matches. CDR3 size: 16 residues. The chain's CDR3 is CAISESGQGSFYEAFF. The CDR3 DNA reads as TGTGCCATCAGTGAGTCTGGACAGGGGTCTTTTTATGAAGCTTTCTTT.

The rearrangement joins TRBV29-1 to TRBJ1-3; tentative D call: TRBD1 (6 bases). Trimming took 4 bases from V and 4 from J, leaving 11 bases between them. The CDR3 is 13 amino acids. Germline V lookup: CDR1 SQVTM, CDR2 ANQGSEA. CDR3 amino acids: CSVAGAGGNTIYF. In nucleotides, the CDR3 is TGCAGCGTTGCGGGGGCAGGAGGAAACACCATATATTTT. Drawing the rest from reference TRBV29-1 and TRBJ1-3, the complete variable domain is SAVISQKPSRDICQRGTSLTIQCQVDSQVTMMFWYRQQPGQSLTLIATANQGSEATYESGFVIDKFPISRPNLTFSTLTVSNMSPEDSSIYLCSVAGAGGNTIYFGEGSWLTVV.

This chain connects TRBV12-5 to TRBJ2-1; TRBD1 agrees at 12 bases. CDR3 size: 15 residues. Germline lookup yields CDR1 LGHNT and CDR2 FRNRAP. The V and J ends lost 3 bases and 8 bases, in that order; junction bases with no gene match: 5. The CDR3 sequence: CASGLGTGGFDEQFF. The CDR3 coding sequence is TGTGCTAGTGGTTTAGGGACAGGGGGCTTCGATGAGCAGTTCTTC.

About this clone: A read error is likely here: a far larger clone is one base away. V gene TRBV5-1 combines with J gene TRBJ2-1, with TRBD2 matching over 9 bases. The trim removed 1 base at V and 9 bases at J, leaving 8 bases unmatched. CDR1 is SGHRS, CDR2 YFSETQ, per germline. This CDR3 has 15 amino acids. The chain's CDR3 is CASSLQAGGVGEQFF. The DNA for the CDR3 is TGCGCCAGCAGCTTGCAGGCGGGAGGGGTGGGTGAGCAGTTCTTC.

This clone has just one count. This chain links TRBV2 with TRBJ2-5; no reliable D call. V was cut by 5 bases and J by 1 base, with 11 bases left in between. The CDR3 is made up of 14 amino acids. Germline CDR1 is SNHLY and CDR2 is FYNNEI. The CDR3 sequence: CASSYLELQETQYF. The CDR3 coding sequence is TGTGCCAGCAGTTACCTAGAACTCCAAGAGACCCAGTACTTC. The whole variable domain, remainder taken from reference TRBV2 and TRBJ2-5, is EPEVTQTPSHQVTQMGQEVILRCVPISNHLYFYWYRQILGQKVEFLVSFYNNEISEKSEIFDDQFSVERPDGSNFTLKIRSTKLEDSAMYFCASSYLELQETQYFGPGTRLLVL.

The chain recombines TRBV14 with TRBJ1-4; the match to TRBD1 covers 7 bases. The CDR3 consists of 18 residues. Germline trimming cut 4 bases from V and 4 bases from J; bases unmatched to any gene: 15. Germline assignment: CDR1 SGHDN and CDR2 FVKESK. As DNA, the CDR3 is TGTGCCAGCAGCCCGCGGACAGGTGTCTTTCTCGGTAATGAAAAACTGTTTTTT. Translating gives CASSPRTGVFLGNEKLFF.

The chain has TRBV19 and TRBJ2-2; no clear D. This CDR3 contains 14 residues. Germline CDR1 reads LNHDA; CDR2 reads SQIVND (reference sequence). Trimming stripped 4 bases from V and 1 base from J, with 7 bases between. CDR3 in amino acids: CASSTALNTGELFF. The CDR3, as DNA: TGTGCCAGTAGTACAGCGTTGAACACCGGGGAGCTGTTTTTT.

The chain is built from TRBV6-1 and TRBJ2-6, with D unclear. Germline CDR1 MNHNS, CDR2 SASEGT. This CDR3 has 15 amino acids. V lost 7 bases to trimming and J lost 2 bases, with 12 bases between them. CDR3 sequence: CASNQGVAGANVLTF. In DNA form, the CDR3 reads TGTGCCAGCAACCAAGGAGTGGCTGGGGCCAACGTCCTGACTTTC.

The rearrangement links TRBV9 to TRBJ1-4, with D possibly being TRBD1 (5 bases). CDR3 length equals 15 residues. V lost 5 bases and J lost 4, with 15 bases in between. Germline CDR1 is SGDLS and CDR2 is YYNGEE. CDR3 nucleotides: TGTGCCAGCAGTCCGCGAGGGGACCTTAATGAAAAACTGTTTTTT. Translated: CASSPRGDLNEKLFF.

The chain is built from TRBV7-9 and TRBJ1-4; 9 bases map to TRBD1. The CDR3 loop spans 16 amino acids. V lost 2 bases and J lost 5; bases outside the gene matches: 6. From germline, CDR1 is SEHNR and CDR2 FQNEAQ (reference sequence). The CDR3 DNA reads as TGTGCCAGCAGCTTAACGGGGACAGGGAGAAATGAAAAACTGTTTTTT. It specifies CASSLTGTGRNEKLFF.

CDR3 in DNA: TGTGCCAGCACCGCAGGGTCCTACGAGCAGTACTTC. Translating it yields CASTAGSYEQYF. This chain connects TRBV28 to TRBJ2-7; tentatively, D is TRBD1 (5 bases). The germline V and J ends were trimmed by 7 bases and 1 base, with 8 bases remaining between them. This CDR3 has 12 amino acids. Germline CDR1 reads MDHEN; CDR2 reads SYDVKM.

V gene TRBV20-1 combines with J gene TRBJ2-7; D remains ambiguous. The CDR3 consists of 11 residues. Germline CDR1 DFQATT, CDR2 SNEGSKA (reference sequence). The V end was cut by 3 bases, the J end by 5 bases, with 8 bases between. CDR3 loop: CSASRADEQYF. CDR3 nucleotides: TGCAGTGCTAGCCGGGCAGACGAGCAGTACTTC.

V gene TRBV2 combines with J gene TRBJ2-7; 8 bases are a match to TRBD1. Trimming took 6 bases from V and 4 from J; bases not matched to a gene: 2. The CDR3 loop spans 12 amino acids. In germline, CDR1 is SNHLY, CDR2 FYNNEI. CDR3 region: CASSWTGYEQYF. The CDR3 nucleotides read TGTGCCAGCAGCTGGACAGGGTACGAGCAGTACTTC.

This sequence joins TRBV6-1 and TRBJ2-3; 8 positions match TRBD2. J was trimmed by 4 bases and V by 1 base; bases with no gene match: 1. This CDR3 is built from 14 residues. The germline CDR1 and CDR2 sequences are MNHNS and SASEGT. CDR3 in DNA: TGTGCCAGCAGTGAAGGACTAGCGTCAGATACGCAGTATTTT. Translated, it gives CASSEGLASDTQYF.

This clone was recorded once. This chain uses TRBV5-1 with TRBJ1-4, with 10 positions matching TRBD1. With V trimmed by 4 bases and J by 6 bases, 9 bases remained unmatched. Germline assignment: CDR1 SGHRS and CDR2 YFSETQ. The CDR3 has 16 residues. The CDR3 DNA is TGCGCCAGCAGCCCCGGTTTCGGGACAGGGGATGAAAAACTGTTTTTT. Its translation is CASSPGFGTGDEKLFF.

The chain employs TRBV19 and TRBJ2-6; D is unclear. The CDR3 consists of 16 residues. Trimming pared 4 bases from V and 0 bases from J, leaving 10 bases between. Germline lookup yields CDR1 LNHDA and CDR2 SQIVND (reference sequence). This chain's CDR3 is CASSKNLGSGANVLTF. CDR3 bases: TGTGCCAGTAGTAAGAATTTAGGCTCTGGGGCCAACGTCCTGACTTTC.

The chain joins TRBV28 to TRBJ1-2; perhaps TRBD1 as D (6 bases). Germline V lookup: CDR1 MDHEN, CDR2 SYDVKM. The CDR3 sequence is 12 residues long. The ends were cut back, 8 bases at V and 6 bases at J, with 13 bases in the middle. The CDR3 nucleotides read TGTGCCAGCGAAAATTACAGGGATGGCTACACCTTC. Its protein product is CASENYRDGYTF.